This T cell receptor beta chain stems from a study of blood T cells in healthy people across ages. Findings and caveats of the study: Diversity of TCR beta per million T cells declined in a roughly linear way with age. Both naive CD4+ cell counts and diversity were greater in long-lived donors than in aged donors.

CDR1 is SGHNT, CDR2 YYREEE, per germline (reference sequence). The CDR3 has 15 amino acids. With 0 bases removed from V and 2 bases from J, the gap between germline ends came to 9 bases. Primers used in a second PCR of roughly 6 to 11 cycles were a sample-barcoded 5' primer and a J-beta primer mix. No fewer than 3 million CDR3-containing paired-end reads came from each sample. One entry per CDR3 protein, called by TCRdb with MiXCR from the 5' RACE reads. Of approximately 1,700,000 distinct CDR3 sequences in the sample, 35% to 50% are singletons; the top ten hold 23%. Concerning this clonotype: The antigen is unknown.

This chain uses TRBV5-4 with TRBJ2-1; D perhaps matches TRBD1 (5 bases). Sequencing used blood. The source of this sequence is a human donor in good health. The CDR3 DNA is TGTGCCAGCAGCTTGGAAGGGGTGACCTACAATGAGCAGTTCTTC. Encoded protein: CASSLEGVTYNEQFF.